This T cell receptor beta chain emerged from a study of somatic mutations in cytotoxic T cells in rheumatoid arthritis. For the study at large: Flow sorting yielded some V beta antibody-stained T-cell populations at nearly 100% purity, among them V beta1+ cells sequenced for TCRB.

The repertoire was sequenced with immunoSEQ multiplex PCR; TCRdb's copy has only in-frame clones and lacks some. The data hold more than 15,000 clones, with 73% observed a single time. CDR1 MNHEY and CDR2 SMNVEV come from the germline V gene (reference sequence). Trimming removed 10 bases from V and 5 bases from J, with 14 bases in between. The length of the CDR3 is 13 residues. Input material: CD8+ T cells sorted from blood. This TCR derives from an older woman in good health. V gene TRBV27 combines with J gene TRBJ2-2, with TRBD2 as a possible D gene (6 bases). CDR3 loop: CATTRGSTGELFF. The CDR3, as DNA: TGTGCCACCACGCGGGGTTCGACCGGGGAGCTGTTTTTT.